Listed below are T cell receptor beta chains from one sample, sequenced in a study of T cells in Graves' hyperthyroidism and ophthalmopathy. TCRdb independently ran MiXCR on the multiplex PCR reads; one entry per CDR3 protein. The sample carries about 350,000 distinct CDR3 sequences, about a sixth recorded once. Sequences were obtained from blood. The receptor set was obtained from a woman in her twenties or thirties with Graves' hyperthyroidism that later progressed to Graves' ophthalmopathy. Each CDR3 is given with its conserved first and last residue. The D gene is left open where the match is weak. Size is omitted from some rows. Given values are once, few, many or a class for expanded clones.

many | TRBD1 | TRBJ2-7 | TRBV3-1 | TGTGCCAGCAGCCAAAGGCCGGGACAGGTGCCGCAGTACTTC | CASSQRPGQVPQYF
many | TRBD2 | TRBJ2-7 | TRBV30 | TGTGCCTGGATCAGACTAGCGGGAGGAGGGTACGAGCAGTACTTC | CAWIRLAGGGYEQYF
many | . | TRBJ2-5 | TRBV12-3/TRBV12-4 | TGTGCCAGCAGCAAATCAGACAGGAGGGAGACCCAGTACTTC | CASSKSDRRETQYF
. | . | TRBJ1-4 | TRBV18 | TGTGCCAGCTCACCCCGAGACACAGGGATCCCTAATGAAAAACTGTTTTTT | CASSPRDTGIPNEKLFF
many | TRBD1 | TRBJ1-6 | TRBV28 | TGTGCCAGCAGTTTATTCAGGGGGAGCTCCTATAATTCACCCCTCCACTTT | CASSLFRGSSYNSPLHF
many | . | TRBJ2-7 | TRBV3-1 | TGTGCCAGCAGCCCTTGGGACTCCACAGACGAGCAGTACTTC | CASSPWDSTDEQYF
. | TRBD1 | TRBJ1-3 | TRBV7-8 | TGTGCCAGCAGCTCATTACAGGGGGCTGGCACCATATATTTT | CASSSLQGAGTIYF
few | TRBD1 | TRBJ1-2 | TRBV5-8 | TGTGCCAGCAGCTCAAGGGGGCTCATCTATGGCTACACCTTC | CASSSRGLIYGYTF
many | . | TRBJ2-7 | TRBV10-2 | TGCGCCAGCAGTGAGTCGTGGGTTTTGCAGTACTTC | CASSESWVLQYF
many | . | TRBJ1-1 | TRBV7-9 | TGTGCCAGCAGCGTATCAGACACTGAAGCTTTCTTT | CASSVSDTEAFF
few | . | TRBJ1-3 | TRBV4-1 | TGCGCCAGCAGCCAAGGGATAGGTCTCACTGGAAACACCATATATTTT | CASSQGIGLTGNTIYF
many | . | TRBJ2-7 | TRBV28 | TGTGCCAGCAGTTTATATCCCGGAGCCTACGAGCAGTACTTC | CASSLYPGAYEQYF
many | . | TRBJ2-5 | TRBV6-1 | TGTGCCAGCAGTGAAGAGGATGTGGGACACCAGTACTTC | CASSEEDVGHQYF
. | . | TRBJ2-3 | TRBV30 | TGTGCCTGGACCCGCAGGCGCACAGATACGCAGTATTTT | CAWTRRRTDTQYF
many | . | TRBJ2-5 | TRBV12-3/TRBV12-4 | TGTGCCAGCAGGTTAGGGGGCCAAGAGACCCAGTACTTC | CASRLGGQETQYF
few | . | TRBJ2-7 | TRBV4-2 | TGTGCCAGCAGCAAACCCACAGGGCCGTACGAGCAGTACTTC | CASSKPTGPYEQYF
many | . | TRBJ2-1 | TRBV24-1 | TGTGCCACCAGTGATTTTAGGGTGGGCGGCCTCAATGAGCAGTTCTTC | CATSDFRVGGLNEQFF
few | TRBD1 | TRBJ2-7 | TRBV29-1 | TGCAGCGTTGAAGATCGACAGGGGGAATACGAGCAGTACTTC | CSVEDRQGEYEQYF
many | . | TRBJ2-3 | TRBV12-3/TRBV12-4 | TGTGCCAGCAGCCTAGCCCCGGAGAGGAGCGCAGATACGCAGTATTTT | CASSLAPERSADTQYF
. | TRBD1 | TRBJ1-5 | TRBV6-1 | TGTGCCAGCAGTTTTACAGGGGCTCAGCCCCAGCATTTT | CASSFTGAQPQHF
. | . | TRBJ1-2 | TRBV3-1 | TGTGCCAGCAGCCAAGTAAACGGGGGCTACACCTTC | CASSQVNGGYTF
many | TRBD1 | TRBJ2-2 | TRBV27 | TGTGCCAGCAGTTTATCCGGGACAGGGGACGGGGAGCTGTTTTTT | CASSLSGTGDGELFF